These T cell receptor beta chains were read from a single sample in a study of T cells in Graves' hyperthyroidism and ophthalmopathy. Via MiXCR, TCRdb re-called the multiplex PCR reads, giving one row per CDR3 protein. The sample includes about 250,000 distinct CDR3 sequences, over 20% seen only once; the top ten take roughly 32%. Sequencing was carried out using blood. These receptors all come from a woman aged 40 to 55 with Graves' ophthalmopathy. Both conserved end residues are trimmed from each CDR3. Clone size, where shown, is once, few, many, or a class for clones that have expanded.

>-|TRBV28
ATNRDRPYEQY
>many|TRBV27
ASSLAGTKSYEQY
>many|TRBV30
AWSGGLAHEQY
>-|TRBV6-1
ASKQDPAARYPETQY
>-|TRBV20-1
SARASGRSYEQY
>many|TRBV5-1
ASSFDFTDRDYEQY
>-|TRBV7-2
ASSYPFRGETQY
>-|TRBV19
ASSIETGRTGELF
>many|TRBV6-1
ASLGNADTQY
>many|TRBV11-2
ASSSGAGGTQETQY
>many|TRBV12-3/TRBV12-4
ASSPDRGNQPQH
>many|TRBV27
ASRKGLAGGETQY
>many|TRBV20-1
SAVRAQETQY
>many|TRBV28
ASSFGQDRYTEAF
>few|TRBV6-1
ASAPAGNSYTGELF
>few|TRBV20-1
SVSWRGIGYT
>few|TRBV28
ASSSPRSYEQF
>many|TRBV6-5
ASSWGGELF
>-|TRBV12-3/TRBV12-4
ASTTGSNNQPQH
>-|TRBV6-5
ASSYSGREGNTEAF
>-|TRBV28
AVSSYEQY
>many|TRBV28
ASRGTGNTEAF
>many|TRBV7-2
ASSLGTVAGYGYT
>many|TRBV12-3/TRBV12-4
ASSFGQGYETQY
>once|TRBV6-1
ASGTQGYNQPQH
>-|TRBV6-5
ASSSEGWALGTGELF
>many|TRBV25-1
ASTRGQGAEAF
>many|TRBV6-5
ASSRQAQETQY
>many|TRBV7-2
ASSAEGGPWETQY
>once|TRBV5-1
ASSLGWRMNTEAF
>many|TRBV11-3
ASSSFRGTGELF
>-|TRBV9
ASSVGGASGGYT
>many|TRBV5-5
ASSFEVGYGYT
>-|TRBV12-3/TRBV12-4
ASSLGRRLSYEQY
>many|TRBV9
ASSVDVNQPQH
>many|TRBV4-1
ASSQVGGETQY
>many|TRBV4-2
ASSQGGLARTDTQY
>-|TRBV28
ASSLLDRGLYEQY
>-|TRBV7-2
ASSLVSGQAGGYT
>-|TRBV30
AWSVGTGNYGYT
>many|TRBV2
ASSGRTGGLYSNQPQH
>-|TRBV28
ASSSTGQGVSGANVLT
>-|TRBV12-3/TRBV12-4
ASSLAHRETPLH
>many|TRBV20-1
SAQDTLGISGNTIY
>many|TRBV28
ASSPPLPFSGANALT
>many|TRBV7-8
ASSLDGSGEQY
>-|TRBV13
ASSFPGVGSPLH
>many|TRBV6-5
ASKMPGTGNQPQH
>many|TRBV4-1
ASSQEALGGTQTQY
>many|TRBV29-1
SVIGQGRETQY
>once|TRBV3-1
ASSQGGRGRYTEAS
>many|TRBV28
ASRPLTGDQGNTIY